A single sample is the source of the 30 T cell receptor beta chains below, sequenced in a study of T cell responses to AZD1222 COVID-19 vaccine. Generated by immunoSEQ multiplex PCR, the TCRdb table keeps only in-frame clones and is missing some. The sample holds fewer than 200,000 clones; just over 85% are singletons and the top ten take more than 9%. The sequencing here drew on peripheral blood, taken 28 days after the second AZD1222 dose. These receptors were taken from an adult who received the AZD1222 COVID-19 vaccine.

The rearrangement links TRBV30 to TRBJ2-3, with unresolved D. The CDR3 is 14 residues long. Germline CDR1 and CDR2: GTSNPN and SVGIG (reference sequence). Trimming cost V 2 bases and J 3 bases, with 12 bases left between them. The CDR3 region is CAWSSYPTTDTQYF. In DNA, the CDR3 is TGTGCCTGGAGTTCCTACCCCACTACAGATACGCAGTATTTT.

This chain joins TRBV5-4 and TRBJ2-3, with TRBD2 as a possible D gene (5 bases). The CDR3 runs to 14 residues. The V end lost 0 bases, the J end lost 6 bases, and 11 bases lay between the germline ends. Germline assignment: CDR1 SGHNT and CDR2 YYREEE (reference sequence). The CDR3: CASSLGRADDTQYF. The CDR3 DNA reads TGTGCCAGCAGCTTGGGACGAGCGGATGATACGCAGTATTTT.

V is TRBV6-5 and J is TRBJ1-3; D remains ambiguous. Trimming took off 7 bases at V and 7 bases at J, with 8 bases between the two ends. The CDR3 is made up of 11 amino acids. The V gene's germline CDR1 is MNHEY and CDR2 SVGAGI. The CDR3 loop reads CASMGRNTIYF. In DNA, the CDR3 is TGTGCCAGCATGGGGAGGAACACCATATATTTT.

This clone was seen a handful of times. The J gene is TRBJ2-7, the V gene TRBV3-1 (or the pseudogene TRBV3-2); the match to TRBD1 covers 9 bases. The CDR3 runs 15 residues. Germline V gene sequence: CDR1 LGHDT, CDR2 YNNKEL (reference sequence). Losses at the gene ends were 1 base for V and 4 bases for J; bases not matched to a gene: 5. The chain's CDR3 is CASSQGTGEAYEQYF. In DNA, the CDR3 is TGTGCCAGCAGCCAAGGGACAGGGGAGGCATACGAGCAGTACTTC.

V usage is TRBV12-1 and J usage is TRBJ2-3; TRBD2 was called by the table and not checked on the DNA. TRBV12-1 is deemed a pseudogene. CDR3 length: 15 amino acids. The CDR3 here is CASSPRLGRIDTQYF. The CDR3 DNA reads TGTGCCAGCAGCCCTCGCCTGGGGAGGATAGATACGCAGTATTTT.

This clone came up a few times. The chain combines TRBV6-2 or TRBV6-3 with TRBJ2-2; possibly TRBD1 for D (5 bases). The length of the CDR3 is 15 residues. The germline V gene has CDR1 MNHEY and CDR2 SVGEGT. V shed 4 bases and J shed 1 base, with 10 bases lying between them. For the CDR3, the DNA is TGTGCCAGCAGTTGGGGCTCAAGGAACACCGGGGAGCTGTTTTTT. Protein product: CASSWGSRNTGELFF.

The rearrangement links TRBV19 to TRBJ1-1, with 12 bases matching TRBD1. Germline lookup yields CDR1 LNHDA and CDR2 SQIVND (reference sequence). V lost 4 bases to trimming and J lost 5 bases; unmatched junction nucleotides: 14. This CDR3 has 18 amino acids. CDR3 nucleotide sequence: TGTGCCAGTAGTACTCAAGCCGGGACAGGGGGCGCGAAGACTGAAGCTTTCTTT. As protein: CASSTQAGTGGAKTEAFF.

The chain employs TRBV7-2 and TRBJ2-1; TRBD1 agrees at 9 bases. CDR3 length equals 14 residues. Germline values: CDR1 SGHTA, CDR2 FQGNSA. Losses at the gene ends were 6 bases for V and 7 bases for J; bases not matched to a gene: 7. DNA of the CDR3: TGTGCCAGCAGTCCCGGGACAGGGAGGAATGAGCAGTTCTTC. Protein product: CASSPGTGRNEQFF.

The rearrangement joins TRBV7-9 to TRBJ1-6, with 9 bases that match TRBD1. The J segment lost 10 bases and the V segment lost 5 bases, leaving 9 bases of the junction unmatched. Germline values: CDR1 SEHNR, CDR2 FQNEAQ (reference sequence). The CDR3 covers 15 residues. CDR3: CASSTRTGDGSPLHF. The CDR3 region has the DNA TGTGCCAGCAGCACGAGGACAGGGGACGGCTCACCCCTCCACTTT.

The rearrangement links TRBV3-1 (or the pseudogene TRBV3-2) to TRBJ1-1; D is possibly TRBD1 (5 bases). Germline-derived CDR1 and CDR2 are LGHDT and YNNKEL (reference sequence). Trimming removed 0 bases at V and 0 bases at J, with 11 bases between. There are 16 residues in the CDR3. DNA of the CDR3: TGTGCCAGCAGCCAAGATTCAGCCAGGGTGAACACTGAAGCTTTCTTT. Translation gives CASSQDSARVNTEAFF.

The chain links TRBV6-2 or TRBV6-3 to TRBJ2-1; D not resolved. Germline V lookup: CDR1 MNHEY, CDR2 SVGEGT. The CDR3 runs 17 residues. V was cut by 0 bases and J by 0 bases, with 12 bases left in between. The CDR3 DNA follows: TGTGCCAGCAGTTACTCGACGGGCAGGAGCTCCTACAATGAGCAGTTCTTC. Protein sequence: CASSYSTGRSSYNEQFF.

This sequence joins TRBV6-5 and TRBJ1-2; 8 nucleotides match TRBD1. Germline lookup yields CDR1 MNHEY and CDR2 SVGAGI. V shed 0 bases and J 4 bases; nucleotides not matched to a gene: 4. The CDR3 consists of 15 residues. The CDR3 coding sequence is TGTGCCAGCAGTTACTCGACAGGGGAGGCCTATGGCTACACCTTC. It yields the protein CASSYSTGEAYGYTF.

The V and J genes are TRBV19 and TRBJ2-1, with 7 bases matching TRBD1. J lost 0 bases, V lost 4 bases, and 6 bases had no gene match. This CDR3 has 16 residues. The germline CDR1 and CDR2 sequences are LNHDA and SQIVND (reference sequence). The CDR3 DNA reads TGTGCCAGTAGTACCGACAGGGCGAGCTCCTACAATGAGCAGTTCTTC. It is translated as CASSTDRASSYNEQFF.

The V call is TRBV9, the J call TRBJ1-1, with D maybe TRBD1 (5 bases). This CDR3 spans 14 amino acids. Germline assignment: CDR1 SGDLS and CDR2 YYNGEE. V was cut by 0 bases and J by 5 bases, with 11 bases left in between. In DNA, the CDR3 is TGTGCCAGCAGCGTAGTGGGGGGAATGACTGAAGCTTTCTTT. It codes for CASSVVGGMTEAFF.

J is TRBJ1-1 and V is TRBV19; D is unclear. V lost 5 bases and J 8 bases, leaving 9 bases between the germline ends. CDR1 and CDR2 from the germline V gene are LNHDA and SQIVND (reference sequence). The CDR3 covers 11 residues. Here the CDR3 reads CASSDLGEAFF. In DNA, the CDR3 is TGTGCCAGTAGTGATTTAGGGGAAGCTTTCTTT.

Written as DNA, the CDR3 is TGCAGCGTTGAAGGGTTGCGGCAGGGACAATCACCAACAGATACGCAGTATTTT. Protein sequence: CSVEGLRQGQSPTDTQYF. V gene TRBV29-1 combines with J gene TRBJ2-3, with D perhaps TRBD1 (6 bases). This CDR3 region has 18 residues. V was cut by 1 base and J by 3 bases, with 23 bases left in between. The germline gives CDR1 SQVTM, CDR2 ANQGSEA.

The chain uses TRBV4-2 and TRBJ1-2; tentatively, D is TRBD1 (5 bases). Trimming removed 4 bases from V and 8 bases from J, with 14 bases in between. Germline assignment: CDR1 LGHNA and CDR2 YNFKEQ. CDR3 length: 13 amino acids. In DNA form, the CDR3 reads TGTGCCAGCAGCCTGACGGGGGAGGAGGGCTACACCTTC. Protein product: CASSLTGEEGYTF.

Note on this clone: The same CDR3 also results from other DNA sequences found in this sample. V usage is TRBV11-3 and J usage is TRBJ2-7; D tentatively reads TRBD1 or TRBD2 (5 bases each). The CDR3 totals 12 residues. Germline-derived CDR1 and CDR2 are SGHNT and YENEEA. V lost 5 bases, J lost 7 bases, and 12 bases lay in between. The CDR3 sequence is CASSLGRGEQYF. DNA of the CDR3: TGTGCCAGCAGCCTGGGACGCGGGGAGCAGTACTTC.

The chain couples TRBV3-1 (or the pseudogene TRBV3-2) to TRBJ2-7, with D hard to call. Between the trimmed V and J ends, which lost 1 base and 5 bases, there was a span of 6 bases. CDR3 length: 12 residues. Germline values: CDR1 LGHDT, CDR2 YNNKEL (reference sequence). CDR3 residues: CASSQGIHEQYF. The DNA for the CDR3 is TGTGCCAGCAGCCAAGGGATCCACGAGCAGTACTTC.

This clone was observed a few times. Other DNA sequences of this sample code for an identical CDR3. This rearrangement joins TRBV5-1 to TRBJ2-5; TRBD1 aligns across 8 bases. CDR3 length: 15 amino acids. CDR1 and CDR2 from the germline V gene are SGHRS and YFSETQ. With 0 bases clipped from V and 5 bases from J, the junction kept 6 bases outside the gene matches. For the CDR3, the DNA is TGCGCCAGCAGCTTGGGGGACAGGCTGTTGGAGACCCAGTACTTC. This gives the protein CASSLGDRLLETQYF.

This clone was seen just once. The J gene is TRBJ1-2, the V gene TRBV7-8; weak D call: TRBD1 (6 bases). With 2 bases removed from V and 0 bases from J, the gap between germline ends came to 19 bases. CDR3 length equals 18 residues. CDR1 SGHVS and CDR2 FQNEAQ come from the germline V gene. The DNA for the CDR3 is TGTGCCAGCAGCTTACTTCGCAGGGGACCCTACGCTAACTATGGCTACACCTTC. It yields the protein CASSLLRRGPYANYGYTF.

The chain employs TRBV2 and TRBJ1-6; D remains unclear. Trimming took 3 bases from V and 7 from J, leaving 10 bases between them. There are 14 residues in the CDR3. CDR1 and CDR2 (germline): SNHLY, FYNNEI. CDR3 coding DNA: TGTGCCAGCAGTGAGCAAAGAGCGAATTCACCCCTCCACTTT. As protein: CASSEQRANSPLHF.

This chain joins TRBV9 and TRBJ1-6; no definite D call. Between the trimmed V and J ends, which lost 1 base and 7 bases, there was a span of 9 bases. Germline V lookup: CDR1 SGDLS, CDR2 YYNGEE. The CDR3 is made up of 14 amino acids. The CDR3 here is CASSVKTANSPLHF. CDR3 nucleotide sequence: TGTGCCAGCAGCGTAAAAACAGCGAATTCACCCCTCCACTTT.

This clone was seen once. The chain recombines TRBV6-5 with TRBJ1-6, with D uncertain. Germline lookup yields CDR1 MNHEY and CDR2 SVGAGI. This CDR3 spans 15 amino acids. V was shortened by 0 bases and J by 7 bases, with 10 bases between the two germline ends. CDR3 loop: CASSYSTLRNSPLHF. As DNA, the CDR3 is TGTGCCAGCAGTTACTCTACTCTACGCAATTCACCCCTCCACTTT.

The V call is TRBV14, the J call TRBJ1-1; possibly TRBD1 for D (5 bases). The CDR3 totals 14 residues. CDR1 SGHDN and CDR2 FVKESK come from the germline V gene. The ends were cut back, 1 base at V and 4 bases at J, with 10 bases in the middle. CDR3 DNA sequence: TGTGCCAGCAGCCAAGTCCGGGGCGGCACTGAAGCTTTCTTT. Translating gives CASSQVRGGTEAFF.

The chain carries TRBV7-2 and TRBJ2-7, with D tentatively TRBD1 (5 bases). The CDR3 totals 15 residues. Germline assignment: CDR1 SGHTA and CDR2 FQGNSA. V lost 1 base and J 3 bases, leaving 13 bases between the germline ends. In DNA form, the CDR3 reads TGTGCCAGCAGCTTAGAAGTCAGGGATAACTACGAGCAGTACTTC. Translation: CASSLEVRDNYEQYF.

This clone was counted between two and nine times. This sequence joins TRBV6-5 and TRBJ1-4, with D unresolved. V lost 5 bases and J lost 0, with 10 bases in between. CDR1 is MNHEY and CDR2 is SVGAGI in the germline V gene. The CDR3 length is 15 residues. CDR3 bases: TGTGCCAGCAGTCCCAGACGGGCAACTAATGAAAAACTGTTTTTT. Translating it yields CASSPRRATNEKLFF.

The V and J genes are TRBV30 and TRBJ1-1; weak D call: TRBD1 (5 bases). Trimming removed 3 bases at V and 2 bases at J, with 7 bases between. The CDR3 contains 12 residues. Per the germline V gene, CDR1 is GTSNPN and CDR2 is SVGIG (reference sequence). The CDR3 protein is CAWRTVNTEAFF. As DNA, the CDR3 is TGTGCCTGGAGGACAGTCAACACTGAAGCTTTCTTT.

The genes are TRBV10-1 and TRBJ1-5; 7 bases are shared with TRBD1. Per germline, CDR1 WNHNN and CDR2 SYGVQD (reference sequence). V dropped 6 bases and J dropped 4; count of bases not matched to a gene: 12. The CDR3 is 16 residues long. The CDR3, as DNA: TGCGCCAGCAGAGGACAGGACGAGGGCTTTAATCAGCCCCAGCATTTT. Its translation is CASRGQDEGFNQPQHF.

The chain recombines TRBV5-1 with TRBJ2-7; D gene uncertain. Trimming stripped 3 bases from V and 5 bases from J, with 15 bases between. CDR3 size: 14 residues. The germline CDR1 and CDR2 sequences are SGHRS and YFSETQ. The CDR3, as DNA: TGCGCCAGCAGCTCCAAAATTGGGATGGACGAGCAGTACTTC. Translated, it gives CASSSKIGMDEQYF.